This TCR beta chain was found in a study of radiation and T cells in renal cell carcinoma. General study findings and limits: Dominant CDR3 motifs were more common in irradiated tumors than controls.

This CDR3 comprises 16 residues. V lost 0 bases to trimming and J lost 6 bases; unmatched junction nucleotides: 9. Germline-derived CDR1 and CDR2 are SGHDT and YYEEEE. Notes on this clone: Its specificity is unknown.

Treatment given: treatment-naive control, cytoreductive nephrectomy. The tumor was a clear cell renal cell carcinoma. Controls included a handful of female and fewer than twelve male donors, resected 2011 to 2014. Here immunoSEQ multiplex PCR was the method, and the copy in TCRdb shows in-frame clones only, minus some. The table records about 23,000 clones, 45% to 65% of them present only once. The chain carries TRBV5-6 and TRBJ2-3; 8 bases fit TRBD1. Sequencing was performed on tumor tissue, taken from a patient whose treatment was nephrectomy without radiotherapy. This clonotype was sampled from a human donor with renal cell carcinoma. The CDR3 reads CASSLERTGPGDTQYF. Here the CDR3 DNA reads TGTGCCAGCAGCTTGGAGCGGACAGGGCCGGGGGATACGCAGTATTTT.